The 5 T cell receptor beta chains reported below all come from one sample, sequenced in a study of response to subunit inactivated influenza vaccine. TCRdb redid the calling of the RT-PCR reads with MiXCR, one entry per CDR3 protein. The sample lists about 500,000 distinct CDR3 sequences; about 15% were seen once. This sample comprised CD4+ T cells sorted from PBMCs, obtained less than 25 months after vaccination. These receptor sequences come from a man aged 45 to 70 who received an inactivated influenza vaccine.

This clonotype occurred a few times. V usage is TRBV11-2 and J usage is TRBJ2-1; a weak D match, TRBD1 (5 bases). CDR1 and CDR2 from the germline V gene are SGHAT and FQNNGV. The CDR3 extends over 11 amino acids. V lost 4 bases and J 10 bases, leaving 8 bases between the germline ends. The CDR3 DNA follows: TGTGCCAGCAGCTCTAGGACAGAGCAGTTCTTC. Translating gives CASSSRTEQFF.

This clonotype was seen only a few times. The rearrangement links TRBV20-1 to TRBJ1-6; 9 bases map to TRBD1. The CDR3 spans 14 residues. V lost 3 bases and J lost 10; bases outside the gene matches: 7. The V gene's germline CDR1 is DFQATT and CDR2 SNEGSKA (reference sequence). The DNA for the CDR3 is TGCAGTGCTAGTGACAGGGGGTTGAACTCACCCCTCCACTTT. Translated: CSASDRGLNSPLHF.

The rearrangement links TRBV20-1 to TRBJ2-7, with 9 bases lining up with TRBD1. The J segment lost 4 bases and the V segment lost 3 bases, leaving 7 bases of the junction unmatched. Germline CDR1 DFQATT, CDR2 SNEGSKA (reference sequence). The CDR3 spans 14 residues. For the CDR3, the DNA is TGCAGTGCTAGCCCCGGGACAGGGTCGTACGAGCAGTACTTC. This sequence encodes CSASPGTGSYEQYF.

The sample holds a few counts of this clonotype. J is TRBJ2-4 and V is TRBV5-8; TRBD1 matches 8 bases. This CDR3 spans 16 amino acids. Looked up from germline, CDR1 is SGHTS and CDR2 is YDEGEE. V was clipped by 0 bases and J by 8 bases; unmatched bases: 10. The CDR3 region has the DNA TGTGCCAGCAGCTTGGGTAGACGTCAGGGGGCGGACATTCAGTACTTC. It yields the protein CASSLGRRQGADIQYF.

To note about this clonotype: Sequence at one end of the junction differs from germline and may be a read error. The chain employs TRBV7-9 and TRBJ2-2, with TRBD1 matching 9 bases. The CDR3 totals 16 residues. Germline values: CDR1 SEHNR, CDR2 FQNEAQ (reference sequence). The DNA of the CDR3 is TGTGCCAGCAGCGCAACAGGGGGCCTAAACACCAGGGAGCTGTTTTTT. This encodes CASSATGGLNTRELFF.